The entry below describes one T cell receptor (beta chain). The antigen remains undetermined. The data originate from a study of OX40 agonist ivuxolimab in advanced cancers. Whole-study results and caveats: Among the lowest peripheral clonal expansion occurred in 0.1-3.0 mg/kg partial responders. What antigens the expanded peripheral T cells recognized was never established. On average, CD8+ T cells had more expanded clones than CD4+. Some nonresponders likewise displayed low normalized T-cell clonal expansion.

Clones were read by immunoSEQ multiplex PCR, and TCRdb kept only the in-frame ones, dropping some. The data show under 85,000 clones, around four fifths seen once. The sample here was CD4+ or CD8+ T cells sorted from blood, taken in a trial of the OX40 agonist ivuxolimab. The clonotype comes from an adult with an advanced solid tumor such as melanoma, head and neck, liver or kidney cancer.

The CDR3 loop is CASSSTSDTGELFF. For the CDR3, the DNA is TGTGCCAGCAGCTCTACTAGTGACACCGGGGAGCTGTTTTTT. V usage is TRBV7-3 and J usage is TRBJ2-2; the D gene is possibly TRBD2 (5 bases). The CDR3 length is 14 residues. Germline V gives CDR1 SGHTA, CDR2 FQGTGA. Trimming removed 4 bases at V and 3 bases at J, with 9 bases between.